The next 17 T cell receptor beta chains were all read from a single sample in a study of blood T cell repertoires in COVID-19. Produced via immunoSEQ multiplex PCR; TCRdb's table is partial and in-frame only. The sample yields approximately 220,000 clones, roughly 90% seen once. Sequencing was carried out using PBMCs or T cells enriched from blood (not recorded which). All receptors come from a woman aged 30 to 39 who had been exposed to COVID-19.

V usage is TRBV19 and J usage is TRBJ2-1, with TRBD1 identical over 7 bases. V was clipped by 4 bases and J by 6 bases; unmatched bases: 12. Per germline, CDR1 LNHDA and CDR2 SQIVND (reference sequence). The CDR3 consists of 16 residues. DNA for the CDR3: TGTGCCAGTAGTACACGGAACAGGGGAAGGTTCAATGAGCAGTTCTTC. Amino acid sequence: CASSTRNRGRFNEQFF.

V is TRBV7-2 and J is TRBJ1-5, with 7 nucleotides matching TRBD1. CDR1 and CDR2 from the germline V gene are SGHTA and FQGNSA. Trimming at V came to 5 bases and at J to 4 bases, leaving 17 bases not matched to a gene. The CDR3 sequence is 18 residues long. The chain's CDR3 is CASSLRTTGTAFNQPQHF. CDR3 in DNA: TGTGCCAGCAGCCTAAGGACCACCGGGACAGCCTTTAATCAGCCCCAGCATTTT.

This rearrangement joins TRBV7-9 to TRBJ1-1, with 7 nucleotides matching TRBD1. This CDR3 region has 18 residues. Germline CDR1 and CDR2: SEHNR and FQNEAQ (reference sequence). The trim removed 0 bases at V and 0 bases at J, leaving 10 bases unmatched. The CDR3 sequence is CASSLAPLSGGLNTEAFF. The CDR3 nucleotides are TGTGCCAGCAGCTTAGCGCCACTCTCAGGGGGGTTGAACACTGAAGCTTTCTTT.

V is TRBV9 and J is TRBJ1-4; TRBD1 matches at 7 bases. The CDR3 covers 15 residues. Germline V gene data show CDR1 as SGDLS and CDR2 as YYNGEE. V lost 3 bases to trimming and J lost 4 bases; unmatched junction nucleotides: 6. The CDR3 spells CASSASGTVNEKLFF. The CDR3 region has the DNA TGTGCCAGCAGCGCCTCCGGGACAGTTAATGAAAAACTGTTTTTT.

This chain uses TRBV2 with TRBJ1-1; no reliable D call. The CDR3 consists of 11 residues. V lost 6 bases and J 10 bases, leaving 12 bases between the germline ends. In germline, CDR1 is SNHLY, CDR2 FYNNEI. Here the CDR3 reads CASSRDWGAFF. In DNA form, the CDR3 reads TGTGCCAGCAGCCGGGATTGGGGAGCTTTCTTT.

The chain links TRBV19 to TRBJ1-2, with unresolved D. V lost 6 bases to trimming and J lost 5 bases, with 19 bases between them. The germline CDR1 and CDR2 sequences are LNHDA and SQIVND (reference sequence). The CDR3 has 15 residues. The CDR3 DNA reads TGTGCCAGTAGGTGGCTCGACTTCGTGTTGTATGGCTACACCTTC. It codes for CASRWLDFVLYGYTF.

This sequence joins TRBV12-5 and TRBJ1-3, with D perhaps TRBD1 (5 bases). V was clipped by 1 base and J by 0 bases, with 13 bases between them. The V gene's germline CDR1 is LGHNT and CDR2 FRNRAP. This CDR3 contains 17 residues. The CDR3 protein is CASGLGGLVSSGNTIYF. The CDR3 DNA sequence: TGTGCTAGTGGTTTGGGGGGACTTGTTAGCTCTGGAAACACCATATATTTT.

The rearrangement uses TRBV7-9 and TRBJ2-1, with D perhaps matching TRBD2 (5 bases). The CDR3 totals 15 residues. CDR1 and CDR2 from the germline V gene are SEHNR and FQNEAQ (reference sequence). The ends were cut back, 4 bases at V and 5 bases at J, with 15 bases in the middle. The CDR3, as DNA: TGTGCCAGCAGCTCCTCGGGGAGTTGGGACAATGAGCAGTTCTTC. Protein product: CASSSSGSWDNEQFF.

For this clone: A much larger clonotype is one base distant, so this may be a read error. Other DNA sequences in the sample encode the same CDR3. The chain has TRBV5-6 and TRBJ1-2; possibly TRBD1 for D (6 bases). CDR1 and CDR2 (germline): SGHDT, YYEEEE. Trimming shortened V by 3 bases and J by 2 bases, and 8 bases separated the two germline ends. The CDR3 covers 13 residues. The CDR3 loop is CASSSGQNYGYTF. The CDR3 coding sequence is TGTGCCAGCAGCTCCGGACAGAACTATGGCTACACCTTC. Full variable domain (remainder filled in from reference TRBV5-6 and TRBJ1-2): DAGVTQSPTHLIKTRGQQVTLRCSPKSGHDTVSWYQQALGQGPQFIFQYYEEEERQRGNFPDRFSGHQFPNYSSELNVNALLLGDSALYLCASSSGQNYGYTFGSGTRLTVV.

The chain recombines TRBV27 with TRBJ1-2; D ambiguous. CDR1 and CDR2 (germline): MNHEY, SMNVEV (reference sequence). The CDR3 is 13 amino acids. Trimming removed 5 bases at V and 4 bases at J, with 11 bases between. The CDR3 DNA is TGTGCCAGCAGTCCCCTCACAGCCTATGGCTACACCTTC. Protein sequence: CASSPLTAYGYTF.

The chain combines TRBV6-5 with TRBJ1-1; 7 bases map to TRBD1. The CDR3 has 13 residues. Germline CDR1 reads MNHEY; CDR2 reads SVGAGI. V lost 6 bases, J lost 4 bases, and 5 bases stayed unmatched. This CDR3 is CASRYGTVTEAFF. CDR3 DNA sequence: TGTGCCAGCAGATATGGGACAGTCACTGAAGCTTTCTTT.

This clone was recorded only once. The rearrangement uses TRBV12-5 and TRBJ1-6, with 8 bases that match TRBD1. The CDR3 covers 16 residues. CDR1 and CDR2 from the germline V gene are LGHNT and FRNRAP. V shed 1 base, J shed 5 bases, and the junction held 4 bases outside the gene matches. Written as DNA, the CDR3 is TGTGCTAGTGGTTTGGGACAGGGGAGTAATAATTCACCCCTCCACTTT. It specifies CASGLGQGSNNSPLHF.

This clone was seen only once. The chain couples TRBV4-1 to TRBJ1-2; D possibly corresponds to TRBD1 (5 bases). Looked up from germline, CDR1 is MGHRA and CDR2 is YSYEKL. The CDR3 is 15 residues long. V gave up 4 bases and J gave up 7 bases, with 19 bases separating them. The CDR3 DNA follows: TGCGCCAGCAGCCCCTCCGGGGGGGGTGAGGGTGGCTACACCTTC. Its protein is CASSPSGGGEGGYTF.

The CDR3 spells CASSQDAASSYNEQFF. DNA for the CDR3: TGTGCCAGCAGCCAAGATGCCGCGAGCTCCTACAATGAGCAGTTCTTC. The rearrangement links TRBV4-2 to TRBJ2-1, with D uncertain. The CDR3 contains 16 residues. Germline V gives CDR1 LGHNA, CDR2 YNFKEQ. V dropped 0 bases and J dropped 0 bases, with 9 bases sitting between them.

This clone was observed a handful of times. Other DNA sequences of this sample code for an identical CDR3. V gene TRBV18 combines with J gene TRBJ1-5; 8 bases are shared with TRBD1. CDR3 length equals 15 residues. CDR1 is KGHSH and CDR2 is LQKENI in the germline V gene. The V gene end was trimmed by 3 bases and the J gene end by 4 bases; junction bases not matched to a gene: 5. For the CDR3, the DNA is TGTGCCAGCTCACCGGAACAGGGGGGTAATCAGCCCCAGCATTTT. It specifies CASSPEQGGNQPQHF.

V is TRBV5-1 and J is TRBJ1-5; D perhaps matches TRBD1 (5 bases). CDR1 and CDR2 from the germline V gene are SGHRS and YFSETQ. The V end was cut by 0 bases, the J end by 3 bases, with 13 bases between. This CDR3 has 16 amino acids. The CDR3 protein is CASSLGPGAPNQPQHF. Here the CDR3 DNA reads TGCGCCAGCAGCTTGGGCCCTGGGGCTCCCAATCAGCCCCAGCATTTT.

The chain couples TRBV6-5 to TRBJ2-7; 9 bases map to TRBD1. V gave up 6 bases and J gave up 7 bases; unmatched junction bases: 13. This CDR3 has 15 amino acids. Germline CDR1 is MNHEY and CDR2 is SVGAGI. CDR3 sequence: CASSTLGTGSREQYF. For the CDR3, the DNA is TGTGCCAGCAGCACCCTCGGGACAGGGTCCAGGGAGCAGTACTTC.